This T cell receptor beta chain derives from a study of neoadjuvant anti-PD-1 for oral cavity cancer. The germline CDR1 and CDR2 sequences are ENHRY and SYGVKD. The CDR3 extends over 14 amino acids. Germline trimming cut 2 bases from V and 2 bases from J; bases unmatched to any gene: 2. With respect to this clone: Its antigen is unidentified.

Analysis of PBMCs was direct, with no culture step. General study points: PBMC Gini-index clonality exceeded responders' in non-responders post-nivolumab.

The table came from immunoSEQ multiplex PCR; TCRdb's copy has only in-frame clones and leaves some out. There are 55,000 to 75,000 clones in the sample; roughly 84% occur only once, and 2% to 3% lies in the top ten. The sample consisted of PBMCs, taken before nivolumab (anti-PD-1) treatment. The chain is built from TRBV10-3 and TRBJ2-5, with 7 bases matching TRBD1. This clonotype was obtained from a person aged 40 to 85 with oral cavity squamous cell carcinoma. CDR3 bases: TGTGCCATCAGTGAGGACAGGGTACAAGAGACCCAGTACTTC. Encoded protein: CAISEDRVQETQYF.